Following are 29 T cell receptor beta chains from one sample sequenced in a study of identical twins. TCRdb independently ran MiXCR on the 5' RACE reads; one entry per CDR3 protein. Here the sample spans around 480,000 distinct CDR3 sequences, around 14% being singletons. These sequences were also reported in another study, on yellow fever vaccine responses in identical twins.

The sample was CD4+ T cells sorted from blood. These receptors were obtained from a woman aged 18-35 years in good health.

The rearrangement uses TRBV28 and TRBJ2-6, with D possibly matching TRBD2 (6 bases). Trimming took off 3 bases at V and 1 base at J, with 10 bases between the two ends. Germline-derived CDR1 and CDR2 are MDHEN and SYDVKM. The CDR3 length is 16 residues. The CDR3 DNA sequence: TGTGCCAGCAGTTTTCTAGGGACTTCTGGGGCCAACGTCCTGACTTTC. Protein product: CASSFLGTSGANVLTF.

This clonotype was found a few times. CDR3 bases: TGTGCCGTCTGGGACCTACCTCGAACTGAAGCTTTCTTT. Protein sequence: CAVWDLPRTEAFF. The rearrangement links TRBV6-6 to TRBJ1-1; TRBD1 is a possible D gene (5 bases). The germline V and J ends were trimmed by 11 bases and 5 bases, with 18 bases remaining between them. The germline V gene encodes CDR1 MNHNY and CDR2 SVGAGI (reference sequence). There are 13 residues in the CDR3.

The sample holds a few counts of this clonotype. This chain uses TRBV29-1 with TRBJ2-1; TRBD1 might be the D (7 bases). The CDR3 runs 16 residues. CDR1 is SQVTM, CDR2 ANQGSEA, per germline. Trimming cost V 7 bases and J 0 bases, with 19 bases left between them. CDR3 sequence: CSAVLRGASSYNEQFF. The CDR3 nucleotides read TGCAGCGCCGTCCTCAGGGGGGCTAGCTCCTACAATGAGCAGTTCTTC.

The chain carries TRBV7-2 and TRBJ2-2; no reliable D call. V was clipped by 2 bases and J by 2 bases, with 6 bases between them. The CDR3 is 14 residues long. From germline, CDR1 is SGHTA and CDR2 FQGNSA. CDR3 DNA sequence: TGTGCCAGCAGCTTACTTCCTAACACCGGGGAGCTGTTTTTT. Its protein is CASSLLPNTGELFF.

This clonotype was detected once. The gene calls are TRBV7-8 and TRBJ1-6, with a weak D call TRBD1 (6 bases). Germline assignment: CDR1 SGHVS and CDR2 FQNEAQ. V gave up 1 base and J gave up 4 bases, with 8 bases separating them. CDR3 length: 15 amino acids. The CDR3 DNA reads as TGTGCCAGCAGCTTAGGGGGGCCTTATAATTCACCCCTCCACTTT. Its translation: CASSLGGPYNSPLHF.

This clonotype has only one observation. An end of the junction differs from the germline gene, which may be a read error. DNA for the CDR3: TGTGCCATCAGTGGGACTAGCGGGAGTCTCCTAACCGGGGAGCTGTTTTTT. This sequence encodes CAISGTSGSLLTGELFF. The chain links TRBV2 to TRBJ2-2, with 14 positions matching TRBD2. The CDR3 consists of 17 residues. CDR1 is SNHLY and CDR2 is FYNNEI in the germline V gene.

This chain uses TRBV3-1 with TRBJ1-2; D possibly corresponds to TRBD1 (6 bases). The CDR3 has 13 residues. With 8 bases removed from V and 7 bases from J, the gap between germline ends came to 17 bases. Looked up from germline, CDR1 is LGHDT and CDR2 is YNNKEL (reference sequence). The CDR3 loop is CASRSGALPGYTF. CDR3 nucleotides: TGTGCCAGCCGGTCAGGGGCGCTCCCTGGCTACACCTTC.

Only a few counts were recorded for this clonotype. The chain joins TRBV20-1 to TRBJ1-6; D remains ambiguous. The CDR3 spans 13 residues. V gave up 1 base and J gave up 14 bases, with 15 bases separating them. CDR1 DFQATT and CDR2 SNEGSKA come from the germline V gene (reference sequence). The CDR3 DNA is TGCAGTGCTAGAGCAATGGCAGTTCAATCCCTCCACTTT. Translating gives CSARAMAVQSLHF.

This clonotype occurred a few times. The gene calls are TRBV20-1 and TRBJ2-3; possible D gene TRBD2, 6 bases. The CDR3 is made up of 15 amino acids. V gave up 5 bases and J gave up 1 base, with 16 bases separating them. Germline V gene sequence: CDR1 DFQATT, CDR2 SNEGSKA (reference sequence). The CDR3 reads CSAHSLTGGTDTQYF. The DNA of the CDR3 is TGCAGTGCTCACTCCTTGACGGGGGGCACAGATACGCAGTATTTT.

This clonotype has a handful of counts. The CDR3 spells CASSLEVGTKWETQYF. Written as DNA, the CDR3 is TGCGCCAGCAGCTTGGAAGTCGGGACGAAATGGGAGACCCAGTACTTC. The chain has TRBV5-1 and TRBJ2-5; perhaps D is TRBD1 or TRBD2 (5 bases each). The V end lost 0 bases, the J end lost 5 bases, and 17 bases lay between the germline ends. Per the germline V gene, CDR1 is SGHRS and CDR2 is YFSETQ. The CDR3 covers 16 residues. The whole variable domain, filled in from reference TRBV5-1 and TRBJ2-5, reads KAGVTQTPRYLIKTRGQQVTLSCSPISGHRSVSWYQQTPGQGLQFLFEYFSETQRNKGNFPGRFSGRQFSNSRSEMNVSTLELGDSALYLCASSLEVGTKWETQYFGPGTRLLVL.

This clonotype was recorded at least ten times. This chain joins TRBV27 and TRBJ2-7; D possibly corresponds to TRBD2 (5 bases). Germline loops: CDR1 MNHEY, CDR2 SMNVEV (reference sequence). The germline V and J ends were trimmed by 2 bases and 1 base, with 9 bases remaining between them. This CDR3 is 14 amino acids long. The CDR3 DNA is TGTGCCAGCAGTTTAGGACTTGATTCCTACGAGCAGTACTTC. It specifies CASSLGLDSYEQYF.

The chain employs TRBV29-1 and TRBJ2-6; 9 bases agree with TRBD1. V gave up 6 bases and J gave up 1 base; unmatched junction bases: 7. CDR3 length equals 16 residues. CDR1 is SQVTM and CDR2 is ANQGSEA in the germline V gene. The DNA of the CDR3 is TGCAGCGTCACTGGACAGGGGAAGTCTGGGGCCAACGTCCTGACTTTC. Translating gives CSVTGQGKSGANVLTF.

CDR3 region: CASSWNRDSLYEQYF. CDR3 nucleotide sequence: TGCGCCAGCAGTTGGAACCGGGACAGTCTGTACGAGCAGTACTTC. This sequence joins TRBV5-1 and TRBJ2-7; 7 nucleotides agree with TRBD1. Germline CDR1 is SGHRS and CDR2 is YFSETQ. Losses at the gene ends were 5 bases for V and 4 bases for J; bases not matched to a gene: 12. CDR3 length: 15 residues.

The chain uses TRBV29-1 and TRBJ1-1; D remains ambiguous. Germline-derived CDR1 and CDR2 are SQVTM and ANQGSEA. The CDR3 has 11 amino acids. V lost 4 bases and J 1 base, leaving 4 bases between the germline ends. The chain's CDR3 is CSVARNTEAFF. The CDR3 DNA follows: TGCAGCGTTGCCCGGAACACTGAAGCTTTCTTT.

J is TRBJ2-1 and V is TRBV18; tentatively, D is TRBD1 (5 bases). The germline V and J ends were trimmed by 3 bases and 3 bases, with 9 bases remaining between them. CDR1 and CDR2 from the germline V gene are KGHSH and LQKENI. This CDR3 contains 14 residues. CDR3 nucleotide sequence: TGTGCCAGCTCACCGACAGAGGTCTACAATGAGCAGTTCTTC. It encodes CASSPTEVYNEQFF.

This clonotype has more than one count but fewer than ten. This chain uses TRBV28 with TRBJ2-1, with a tentative D call TRBD1 (6 bases). The length of the CDR3 is 15 residues. The germline V gene encodes CDR1 MDHEN and CDR2 SYDVKM. V was pared by 3 bases and J by 3 bases, with 12 bases between. The CDR3 region has the DNA TGTGCCAGCAGTTTTAGAGGGGGATACTACAATGAGCAGTTCTTC. It codes for CASSFRGGYYNEQFF.

This chain links TRBV5-1 with TRBJ2-1; 7 bases agree with TRBD1. Trimming took 8 bases from V and 0 from J; bases not matched to a gene: 8. This CDR3 contains 15 residues. Germline values: CDR1 SGHRS, CDR2 YFSETQ. This CDR3 is CASRQGSNSYNEQFF. CDR3 in DNA: TGCGCCAGTCGACAGGGAAGTAACTCCTACAATGAGCAGTTCTTC.

The V call is TRBV29-1, the J call TRBJ2-1; D is unresolved. The CDR3 contains 15 residues. V lost 7 bases and J lost 7, with 23 bases in between. The germline CDR1 and CDR2 sequences are SQVTM and ANQGSEA. The CDR3 protein is CSAPLGLRISNEQFF. DNA for the CDR3: TGCAGCGCCCCACTCGGTCTAAGAATTAGTAATGAGCAGTTCTTC.

The genes are TRBV6-4 and TRBJ2-1; weak D call: TRBD2 (6 bases). CDR1 and CDR2 from the germline V gene are MRHNA and SNTAGT. The CDR3 runs to 14 residues. With 5 bases removed from V and 6 bases from J, the gap between germline ends came to 14 bases. CDR3 sequence: CASSRAGRLNEQFF. The DNA for the CDR3 is TGTGCCAGCAGTCGGGCGGGACGCCTCAATGAGCAGTTCTTC.

The J gene is TRBJ2-1, the V gene TRBV7-2; D is uncertain. CDR3 length: 14 residues. Per the germline V gene, CDR1 is SGHTA and CDR2 is FQGNSA. V gave up 5 bases and J gave up 5 bases, with 13 bases separating them. The DNA for the CDR3 is TGTGCCAGCAGCCCCGGGCTGCTAAACAATGAGCAGTTCTTC. Encoded protein: CASSPGLLNNEQFF.

The chain is built from TRBV5-1 and TRBJ2-2; a possible D gene is TRBD2 (5 bases). The CDR3 loop spans 15 amino acids. Germline V lookup: CDR1 SGHRS, CDR2 YFSETQ. V lost 0 bases and J lost 0, with 6 bases in between. In DNA, the CDR3 is TGCGCCAGCAGCTTGGGTAGCGCGAACACCGGGGAGCTGTTTTTT. This codes for CASSLGSANTGELFF.

The CDR3 region is CASSQGQALQETQYF. CDR3 bases: TGTGCCAGCAGCCAGGGACAGGCCCTTCAAGAGACCCAGTACTTC. V usage is TRBV4-2 and J usage is TRBJ2-5; 8 bases fit TRBD1. In germline, CDR1 is LGHNA, CDR2 YNFKEQ. V shed 3 bases, J shed 2 bases, and the junction held 5 bases outside the gene matches. This CDR3 is built from 15 residues.

J is TRBJ2-6 and V is TRBV20-1; D is perhaps TRBD1 or TRBD2 (5 bases each). Germline CDR1 and CDR2: DFQATT and SNEGSKA (reference sequence). This CDR3 is built from 18 residues. Trimming took off 1 base at V and 2 bases at J, with 18 bases between the two ends. CDR3 coding DNA: TGCAGTGCTAGAGGAGAGGGGAATAAGGCTGCTGGGGCCAACGTCCTGACTTTC. It translates to CSARGEGNKAAGANVLTF.

The CDR3 region is CASSFDPIPYEQYF. For the CDR3, the DNA is TGTGCCAGCAGTTTCGATCCTATTCCCTACGAGCAGTACTTC. The chain employs TRBV12-3 or TRBV12-4 and TRBJ2-7; D unresolved. The length of the CDR3 is 14 residues. Trimming left V 3 bases short and J 2 bases short, with 11 bases between.

In its sample, this clonotype was seen a few times. The chain is built from TRBV9 and TRBJ2-7, with 8 bases lining up with TRBD2. The CDR3 consists of 17 residues. V trimming: 0 bases; J trimming: 0 bases; junction bases outside the gene matches: 8. Germline V lookup: CDR1 SGDLS, CDR2 YYNGEE. The CDR3 coding sequence is TGTGCCAGCAGCGTAGGAGGTAGCGGGATTTTCTCCTACGAGCAGTACTTC. Translation gives CASSVGGSGIFSYEQYF.

The chain combines TRBV12-3 or TRBV12-4 with TRBJ1-1, with 7 bases aligning to TRBD1. V gave up 6 bases and J gave up 2 bases; unmatched junction bases: 9. The CDR3 length is 15 residues. The CDR3 loop is CASRLRRTGNTEAFF. The DNA for the CDR3 is TGTGCCAGCAGATTGAGGCGGACAGGCAACACTGAAGCTTTCTTT.

Only a few counts were recorded for this clonotype. The J gene is TRBJ2-2, the V gene TRBV20-1; 11 nucleotides line up with TRBD2. The trim removed 6 bases at V and 0 bases at J, leaving 3 bases unmatched. The CDR3 length is 15 residues. The V gene's germline CDR1 is DFQATT and CDR2 SNEGSKA (reference sequence). The CDR3 sequence is CSARLAGSNTGELFF. CDR3 nucleotides: TGCAGTGCGAGACTAGCGGGGTCGAACACCGGGGAGCTGTTTTTT.

A few counts support this clonotype. The gene calls are TRBV27 and TRBJ1-6; no clear D gene. The V gene lost 10 bases and the J gene lost 5 bases, with 15 bases spanning the gap. Germline lookup yields CDR1 MNHEY and CDR2 SMNVEV (reference sequence). The CDR3 sequence is 14 residues long. CDR3 region: CATSLEHDNSPLHF. CDR3 sequence (DNA): TGTGCCACAAGCCTCGAACACGATAATTCACCCCTCCACTTT.

The V gene is TRBV20-1, the J gene TRBJ2-7; TRBD1 matches at 9 bases. Trimming at V came to 6 bases and at J to 7 bases, leaving 10 bases not matched to a gene. The CDR3 extends over 13 amino acids. The germline V gene has CDR1 DFQATT and CDR2 SNEGSKA (reference sequence). CDR3 loop: CSASYRGLSEQYF. The CDR3 bases are TGCAGTGCCTCCTACAGGGGGCTGAGTGAGCAGTACTTC.